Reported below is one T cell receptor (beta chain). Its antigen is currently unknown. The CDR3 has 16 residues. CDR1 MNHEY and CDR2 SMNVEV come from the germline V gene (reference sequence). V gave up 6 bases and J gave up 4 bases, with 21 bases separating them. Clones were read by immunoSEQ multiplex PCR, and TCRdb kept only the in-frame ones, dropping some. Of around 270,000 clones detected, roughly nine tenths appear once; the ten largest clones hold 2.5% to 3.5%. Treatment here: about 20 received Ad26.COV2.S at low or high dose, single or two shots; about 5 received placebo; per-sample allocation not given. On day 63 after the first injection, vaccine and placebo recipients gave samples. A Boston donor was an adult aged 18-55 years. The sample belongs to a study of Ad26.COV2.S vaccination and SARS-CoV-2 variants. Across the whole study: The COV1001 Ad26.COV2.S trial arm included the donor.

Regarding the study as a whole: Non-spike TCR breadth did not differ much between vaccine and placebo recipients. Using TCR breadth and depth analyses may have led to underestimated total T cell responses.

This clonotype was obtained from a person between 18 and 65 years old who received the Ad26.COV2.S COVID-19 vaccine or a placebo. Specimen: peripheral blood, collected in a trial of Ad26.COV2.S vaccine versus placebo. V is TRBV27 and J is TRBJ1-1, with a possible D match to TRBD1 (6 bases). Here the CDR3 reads CASSPIAGGLFTEAFF. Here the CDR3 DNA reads TGTGCCAGCAGCCCAATAGCGGGGGGGCTGTTCACTGAAGCTTTCTTT.